A selection of T cell receptor beta chains follows, all from one sample in a study of T cell repertoires in cytomegalovirus infection. MiXCR, run by TCRdb on the reads, gives a single entry per CDR3 protein. The repertoire holds fewer than 550,000 distinct CDR3 sequences, with approximately 10% as singletons. The sequenced sample was PBMCs. The receptors shown here come from a human donor in good health (CMV status not recorded). Some clones in this sample may be carry-over from other donors' samples. CDR3s include the opening cysteine and the closing phenylalanine or tryptophan.

V,J,CDR3
TRBV6-1,TRBJ1-2,CASGPDYGYTF
TRBV7-9,TRBJ2-2,CASSFIQGRNTGELFF
TRBV7-7,TRBJ2-1,CASSSGGLQGYNEQFF
TRBV29-1,TRBJ2-1,CSGLAGVNEQFF
TRBV10-3,TRBJ2-5,CATSPTSGQETQYF
TRBV30,TRBJ2-1,CAWSLSKLGRGEQFF
TRBV19,TRBJ2-2,CASSISGANTGELFF
TRBV7-9,TRBJ2-3,CASSDFTGTSGAESPDTQYF
TRBV19,TRBJ1-1,CASRGGARQNTEAFF
TRBV6-6,TRBJ2-5,CASSYFVETQYF
TRBV14,TRBJ2-2,CASSQGLGGGELFF
TRBV19,TRBJ1-1,CASSIRIRVESTEAFF
TRBV7-3,TRBJ2-7,CASSLDSSSYEQYF
TRBV25-1,TRBJ2-1,CASSEVSGGGGEQFF
TRBV7-3,TRBJ2-2,CASGSYTGELFF
TRBV19,TRBJ2-1,CASSIAAGILDNEQFF
TRBV5-6,TRBJ1-1,CASSFSRTLGRNTEAFF
TRBV30,TRBJ2-2,CAWSAPRTSGNTGELFF
TRBV12-3/TRBV12-4,TRBJ1-2,CASSRQGRGYTF
TRBV2,TRBJ1-6,CASSEVQDRGHSPLHF
TRBV29-1,TRBJ2-2,CSGKGVRSGELFF
TRBV19,TRBJ2-3,CASSPSDRGLDTQYF
TRBV30,TRBJ2-3,CAWSGQGDTQYF
TRBV11-2,TRBJ2-3,CASSSRDLLKDTQYF
TRBV12-3/TRBV12-4,TRBJ1-2,CASSLGGGGLGYTF
TRBV11-1,TRBJ1-4,CASSLGSGSNEKLFF
TRBV15,TRBJ2-7,CATSRELRDPSYEQYF